This T cell receptor (beta chain) was documented in a study of T cell repertoires in cytomegalovirus infection. Study as a whole: Signatures in public TCR beta sequences pointed to both CMV infection and matching HLA type.

TCRdb used MiXCR to reprocess the reads, holding one entry per CDR3 protein. The sample holds around 440,000 distinct CDR3 sequences; 11% are singletons and the top ten take about a tenth. This clonotype occurred many times. Its target is not known. Findings and limits, study-wide: Ex vivo, HLA-C-restricted CMV-specific TCR beta clonotypes prevailed over the rest of the response.

The TCR originated in a human donor in good health (CMV status not recorded). Some clones in this sample may be carry-over from other donors' samples. Specimen: PBMCs.

CDR3 loop: CASTTGTSASYEQYF. The CDR3 bases are TGTGCCAGCACTACCGGGACCTCAGCCTCCTACGAGCAGTACTTC. This chain joins TRBV6-2 or TRBV6-3 and TRBJ2-7; D possibly uses TRBD1 or TRBD2 (5 bases each). Between the trimmed V and J ends, which lost 7 bases and 0 bases, there was a span of 16 bases. CDR1 is MNHEY and CDR2 is SVGEGT in the germline V gene. The length of the CDR3 is 15 residues.